The 16 T cell receptor beta chains below come from one sample, sequenced in a study of blood T cell repertoires in COVID-19. The repertoire was sequenced with immunoSEQ multiplex PCR; TCRdb's copy has only in-frame clones and lacks some. The sample holds fewer than 500,000 clones, around 90% seen once. Sequencing used peripheral blood. All receptors come from a man aged 18 to 30 with COVID-19, enrolled during active disease.

Here the CDR3 DNA reads TGTGCCTGGAGCGGAGGGCCCACCTACGAGCAGTACTTC. Translation gives CAWSGGPTYEQYF. The V gene is TRBV30, the J gene TRBJ2-7; possibly TRBD2 for D (6 bases). V dropped 3 bases and J dropped 2 bases, with 11 bases sitting between them. The CDR3 runs 13 residues. Looked up from germline, CDR1 is GTSNPN and CDR2 is SVGIG (reference sequence).

This chain connects TRBV13 to TRBJ2-5; TRBD2 aligns across 11 bases. J gave up 5 bases and V 6 bases, and 14 bases lay outside the gene matches. Germline lookup yields CDR1 PRHDT and CDR2 FYEKMQ (reference sequence). The CDR3 is 17 residues long. In DNA, the CDR3 is TGTGCCAGCAGTCGCCGCGGGACTAGCGGACGACTGGAGACCCAGTACTTC. Translated: CASSRRGTSGRLETQYF.

This chain uses TRBV27 with TRBJ2-3; 11 positions agree with TRBD2. CDR1 MNHEY and CDR2 SMNVEV come from the germline V gene (reference sequence). This CDR3 spans 16 amino acids. Trimming cost V 6 bases and J 6 bases; bases outside gene matches: 11. The CDR3 DNA is TGTGCCAGCAGCCTAGTAGCGGGAGGGCCGGGGGATACGCAGTATTTT. Its translation: CASSLVAGGPGDTQYF.

Comments on this clone: The sample has other DNA sequences that encode this CDR3 too. The rearrangement joins TRBV18 to TRBJ2-5; no clear D gene. There are 12 residues in the CDR3. The ends were cut back, 3 bases at V and 5 bases at J, with 7 bases in the middle. CDR1 is KGHSH and CDR2 is LQKENI in the germline V gene. The CDR3, as DNA: TGTGCCAGCTCACCCTCCCGTGAGACCCAGTACTTC. Its protein product is CASSPSRETQYF.

The gene calls are TRBV7-9 and TRBJ2-2; maybe TRBD1 (5 bases). Trimming pared 6 bases from V and 1 base from J, leaving 9 bases between. This CDR3 has 14 residues. The V gene's germline CDR1 is SEHNR and CDR2 FQNEAQ (reference sequence). The CDR3 region has the DNA TGTGCCAGCAGGCCTACAGGGAACACCGGGGAGCTGTTTTTT. It codes for CASRPTGNTGELFF.

The chain uses TRBV25-1 and TRBJ2-7, with TRBD1 matching 8 bases. Germline V lookup: CDR1 MGHDK, CDR2 SYGVNS. CDR3 length: 16 amino acids. Unmatched junction bases numbered 7, after V lost 3 bases and J lost 0 bases. In nucleotides, the CDR3 is TGTGCCAGCAGTGACACCCGGGACAGGAGCTCCTACGAGCAGTACTTC. Residues: CASSDTRDRSSYEQYF.

The genes are TRBV5-4 and TRBJ2-7, with 11 positions matching TRBD1. This CDR3 comprises 16 residues. The V segment lost 0 bases and the J segment 2 bases; nucleotides outside the gene matches: 4. From germline, CDR1 is SGHNT and CDR2 YYREEE (reference sequence). CDR3 residues: CASSLGGGQGAYEQYF. The CDR3 DNA reads as TGTGCCAGCAGCTTGGGAGGGGGACAGGGGGCCTACGAGCAGTACTTC.

The genes are TRBV5-1 and TRBJ1-4; 10 bases are shared with TRBD1. CDR3 length: 16 amino acids. After removal of 0 bases from V and 6 bases from J, the junction contained 5 bases not matched to a gene. Germline CDR1 reads SGHRS; CDR2 reads YFSETQ. Here the CDR3 reads CASSLGTGGRHEKLFF. In nucleotides, the CDR3 is TGCGCCAGCAGCTTGGGGACAGGGGGACGCCATGAAAAACTGTTTTTT.

The genes are TRBV22-1 and TRBJ1-5. TRBV22-1 is reported as a pseudogene. The CDR3 spans 15 residues. The CDR3 loop is CPGSAHPEGNQPQHF. The CDR3 DNA reads as TGTCCTGGGAGCGCACACCCGGAGGGCAATCAGCCCCAGCATTTT.

For this clone: Within the sample, other DNA sequences also encode this same CDR3. The chain carries TRBV11-2 and TRBJ1-1, with D possibly being TRBD1 (6 bases). This CDR3 has 13 residues. V was shortened by 0 bases and J by 5 bases, with 7 bases between the two germline ends. Germline lookup yields CDR1 SGHAT and CDR2 FQNNGV. In DNA form, the CDR3 reads TGTGCCAGCAGCTTAGACAGGGGAACTGAAGCTTTCTTT. Translated: CASSLDRGTEAFF.

As to this clone: The junction and the germline gene differ at one end; a read error may be behind it. The chain recombines TRBV6-5 with TRBJ1-1; no firm D call. CDR1 and CDR2 (germline): MNHEY, SVGAGI. The CDR3 length is 15 residues. This CDR3 reads CASGYHGRVDTEAFF. The CDR3, as DNA: TGTGCCAGCGGTTATCACGGGAGAGTCGACACTGAAGCTTTCTTT.

This clone was observed a handful of times. V and J are TRBV2 and TRBJ2-5, with 7 bases identical to TRBD1. The junction had 7 bases not matched to a gene; V was cut back by 6 bases and J by 3 bases. The germline CDR1 and CDR2 sequences are SNHLY and FYNNEI. CDR3 length: 14 amino acids. The CDR3: CASSQTGQKETQYF. In DNA, the CDR3 is TGTGCCAGCAGCCAGACGGGACAGAAAGAGACCCAGTACTTC.

This clone has only one observation. The rearrangement links TRBV9 to TRBJ2-7; 8 bases line up with TRBD1. This CDR3 comprises 15 residues. Germline values: CDR1 SGDLS, CDR2 YYNGEE. The V segment lost 0 bases and the J segment 2 bases; nucleotides outside the gene matches: 4. CDR3 DNA: TGTGCCAGCAGCGTAGATGGGACAGGCACCTACGAGCAGTACTTC. This translates into CASSVDGTGTYEQYF.

This chain joins TRBV3-1 (or the pseudogene TRBV3-2) and TRBJ2-5; no definite D call. Between the trimmed V and J ends, which lost 2 bases and 4 bases, there was a span of 14 bases. The CDR3 is made up of 15 amino acids. Germline-derived CDR1 and CDR2 are LGHDT and YNNKEL (reference sequence). CDR3 DNA sequence: TGTGCCAGCAGCCAAACACGTAACAGTGGAGAGACCCAGTACTTC. The encoded protein is CASSQTRNSGETQYF.

The J gene is TRBJ1-1, the V gene TRBV7-9; perhaps TRBD1 as D (5 bases). The CDR3 has 13 amino acids. The V gene lost 5 bases and the J gene lost 2 bases, with 9 bases spanning the gap. The V gene's germline CDR1 is SEHNR and CDR2 FQNEAQ (reference sequence). In DNA form, the CDR3 reads TGTGCCAGCAGCCAAGGACATAACACTGAAGCTTTCTTT. It yields the protein CASSQGHNTEAFF.

The chain joins TRBV3-1 (or the pseudogene TRBV3-2) to TRBJ2-7; D uncertain. Deletions cut 1 base from V and 0 bases from J, with 13 bases between. From germline, CDR1 is LGHDT and CDR2 YNNKEL (reference sequence). The CDR3 consists of 16 residues. The CDR3 spells CASSQARPGYSYEQYF. The CDR3 DNA sequence: TGTGCCAGCAGCCAAGCCAGACCGGGTTACTCCTACGAGCAGTACTTC.